These 29 T cell receptor beta chains share one sample of origin, sequenced in a study of PD-1 blockade in classical Hodgkin lymphoma. Using immunoSEQ multiplex PCR, the repertoire was profiled, and TCRdb retains in-frame clones only, with some absent. The data hold just under 65,000 clones, with around nine tenths observed a single time. Sample time point: cycle 4 day 1 (C4D1), after 5 to 7 weeks of nivolumab. Following autologous stem cell transplantation, relapse occurred in every patient, and exposure to brentuximab vedotin varied. This material consisted of peripheral blood mononuclear cells (PBMCs), taken before the fourth cycle of nivolumab. The receptors stem from a human donor with classical Hodgkin lymphoma.

The V call is TRBV10-2, the J call TRBJ2-7, with 7 bases lining up with TRBD2. Trimming removed 6 bases from V and 4 bases from J; junction bases left unmatched: 3. CDR1 and CDR2 (germline): WSHSY, SAAADI. CDR3 length: 12 amino acids. The CDR3 loop is CASSSGIYEQYF. In DNA form, the CDR3 reads TGCGCCAGCAGCAGCGGGATTTACGAGCAGTACTTC.

The chain recombines TRBV6-6 with TRBJ1-5, with D tentatively TRBD1 (5 bases). Per the germline V gene, CDR1 is MNHNY and CDR2 is SVGAGI (reference sequence). There are 14 residues in the CDR3. Trimming pared 2 bases from V and 4 bases from J, leaving 9 bases between. CDR3 in amino acids: CASSYRGGNQPQHF. CDR3 sequence (DNA): TGTGCCAGCAGTTACCGGGGGGGTAATCAGCCCCAGCATTTT.

The table lists this clone with a few counts. The rearrangement joins TRBV2 to TRBJ1-1; D is undetermined. The CDR3 consists of 12 residues. V was shortened by 2 bases and J by 6 bases, with 7 bases between the two germline ends. Germline CDR1 is SNHLY and CDR2 is FYNNEI. The DNA of the CDR3 is TGTGCCAGCAGTGAACGGAGTTCTGAAGCTTTCTTT. It codes for CASSERSSEAFF.

This chain links TRBV27 with TRBJ1-2; D call uncertain. Germline loops: CDR1 MNHEY, CDR2 SMNVEV (reference sequence). V lost 0 bases and J 4 bases, leaving 12 bases between the germline ends. This CDR3 spans 15 amino acids. This chain's CDR3 is CASSLSRWGGYGYTF. The CDR3 DNA follows: TGTGCCAGCAGTTTATCCCGATGGGGAGGCTATGGCTACACCTTC.

The chain has TRBV10-2 and TRBJ2-5; D is ambiguous. Germline loops: CDR1 WSHSY, CDR2 SAAADI. Trimming pared 9 bases from V and 2 bases from J, leaving 7 bases between. The CDR3 consists of 11 residues. The DNA of the CDR3 is TGCGCCAGTAAAAAACAAGAGACCCAGTACTTC. Translated: CASKKQETQYF.

The V call is TRBV6-1, the J call TRBJ1-5, with D possibly TRBD1 on 5 matching bases. The CDR3 runs to 14 residues. Germline CDR1 reads MNHNS; CDR2 reads SASEGT. Between the trimmed V and J ends, which lost 8 bases and 2 bases, there was a span of 13 bases. CDR3 in DNA: TGTGCCAGCCTCCGGGGGAACGGCAATCAGCCCCAGCATTTT. Residues: CASLRGNGNQPQHF.

The J gene is TRBJ2-7, the V gene TRBV18; 7 bases agree with TRBD2. Germline V gives CDR1 KGHSH, CDR2 LQKENI. The CDR3 sequence is 16 residues long. Trimming removed 3 bases from V and 2 bases from J; junction bases left unmatched: 10. The CDR3 region is CASSPGGRPITYEQYF. CDR3 sequence (DNA): TGTGCCAGCTCACCCGGCGGGAGACCCATCACCTACGAGCAGTACTTC.

This chain links TRBV21-1 with TRBJ2-1; the listed D gene, TRBD1, was not tested against the DNA. TRBV21-1 is annotated as a pseudogene. CDR3 size: 14 residues. The CDR3 DNA sequence: TGTGCCAGCAGCTCAAGCACAGGGGTAAATGAGCAGTTCTTC. This sequence encodes CASSSSTGVNEQFF.

CDR3 amino acids: CASSPPSQGGTTGELFF. CDR3 bases: TGTGCCAGCTCACCACCGAGCCAGGGAGGGACCACCGGGGAGCTGTTTTTT. The V call is TRBV18, the J call TRBJ2-2, with 7 positions matching TRBD2. The CDR3 is made up of 17 amino acids. The J segment lost 4 bases and the V segment lost 0 bases, leaving 8 bases of the junction unmatched. Per the germline V gene, CDR1 is KGHSH and CDR2 is LQKENI.

The chain recombines TRBV29-1 with TRBJ1-1, with no clear D. Germline CDR1 and CDR2: SQVTM and ANQGSEA. The CDR3 consists of 12 residues. Trimming pared 3 bases from V and 6 bases from J, leaving 11 bases between. The CDR3 sequence is CSVELGSPEAFF. In nucleotides, the CDR3 is TGCAGCGTTGAGTTGGGTTCCCCTGAAGCTTTCTTT.

The chain joins TRBV6-1 to TRBJ1-6; possible D gene TRBD1, 5 bases. In germline, CDR1 is MNHNS, CDR2 SASEGT. Trimming left V 1 base short and J 8 bases short, with 9 bases between. The CDR3 runs to 14 residues. The CDR3 loop reads CASSEVPRDSPLHF. Here the CDR3 DNA reads TGTGCCAGCAGTGAAGTACCCAGGGATTCACCCCTCCACTTT.

The sample holds one count of this clone. CDR3 residues: CASSLASGGDQETQYF. CDR3 DNA: TGTGCCAGCAGTTTGGCTAGCGGGGGCGATCAAGAGACCCAGTACTTC. This chain joins TRBV28 and TRBJ2-5; TRBD2 aligns across 10 bases. V was clipped by 3 bases and J by 2 bases; unmatched bases: 6. Germline assignment: CDR1 MDHEN and CDR2 SYDVKM. CDR3 size: 16 residues.

The chain joins TRBV4-1 to TRBJ2-3; a possible D gene is TRBD2 (5 bases). This CDR3 is built from 14 residues. Germline V lookup: CDR1 MGHRA, CDR2 YSYEKL. Trimming pared 1 base from V and 2 bases from J, leaving 7 bases between. This chain's CDR3 is CASSQVASTDTQYF. DNA for the CDR3: TGCGCCAGCAGCCAAGTAGCGTCCACAGATACGCAGTATTTT.

The V and J genes are TRBV2 and TRBJ2-4; D gene ambiguous. Looked up from germline, CDR1 is SNHLY and CDR2 is FYNNEI. The V end lost 5 bases, the J end lost 11 bases, and 10 bases lay between the germline ends. The CDR3 sequence is 11 residues long. This CDR3 reads CASSNEPVQYF. CDR3 DNA sequence: TGTGCCAGCAGTAACGAACCTGTTCAGTACTTC.

This chain uses TRBV4-1 with TRBJ2-3; unclear D gene. The germline V gene has CDR1 MGHRA and CDR2 YSYEKL. Trimming removed 4 bases from V and 0 bases from J, with 11 bases in between. The CDR3 consists of 15 residues. The CDR3 is CASSPWATSTDTQYF. The CDR3, as DNA: TGCGCCAGCAGCCCCTGGGCAACAAGCACAGATACGCAGTATTTT.

The chain couples TRBV5-1 to TRBJ2-7, with D tentatively TRBD1 (5 bases). Trimming removed 5 bases at V and 2 bases at J, with 11 bases between. Germline CDR1 is SGHRS and CDR2 is YFSETQ. This CDR3 is built from 13 residues. This chain's CDR3 is CASRQTDAYEQYF. The DNA of the CDR3 is TGCGCCAGCAGACAGACAGATGCCTACGAGCAGTACTTC.

The rearrangement uses TRBV6-5 and TRBJ2-6; D is uncertain. This CDR3 is built from 14 residues. Germline lookup yields CDR1 MNHEY and CDR2 SVGAGI. V was shortened by 5 bases and J by 0 bases, with 5 bases between the two germline ends. The CDR3 loop reads CASSHLSGANVLTF. The CDR3 DNA sequence: TGTGCCAGCAGTCACCTCTCTGGGGCCAACGTCCTGACTTTC.

The V gene is TRBV27, the J gene TRBJ1-5; D may be TRBD1 (5 bases). Germline-derived CDR1 and CDR2 are MNHEY and SMNVEV (reference sequence). The CDR3 has 15 amino acids. V was clipped by 6 bases and J by 4 bases, with 16 bases between them. In nucleotides, the CDR3 is TGTGCCAGCAGGAAAACGTCGGGGGGAAATCAGCCCCAGCATTTT. Protein product: CASRKTSGGNQPQHF.

This sequence joins TRBV5-1 and TRBJ2-5; D gene uncertain. Germline CDR1 is SGHRS and CDR2 is YFSETQ. V was cut by 0 bases and J by 1 base, with 10 bases left in between. The CDR3 runs to 15 residues. CDR3 bases: TGCGCCAGCAGCTTGGCCATCGGATTCCAAGAGACCCAGTACTTC. Translation: CASSLAIGFQETQYF.

The chain is built from TRBV2 and TRBJ1-2; a weak D match, TRBD1 (6 bases). Germline V lookup: CDR1 SNHLY, CDR2 FYNNEI. Between the trimmed V and J ends, which lost 6 bases and 8 bases, there was a span of 16 bases. CDR3 length equals 13 residues. The CDR3 DNA sequence: TGTGCCAGCAGGCGCCAGTCAGGGGAGGGCTACACCTTC. Translating it yields CASRRQSGEGYTF.

This chain joins TRBV6-5 and TRBJ1-5; 10 bases map to TRBD1. CDR1 is MNHEY, CDR2 SVGAGI, per germline. CDR3 size: 14 residues. Trimming took 5 bases from V and 4 from J; bases not matched to a gene: 2. CDR3 sequence (DNA): TGTGCCAGCAGTGGACAGGGGGGGAATCAGCCCCAGCATTTT. Its translation: CASSGQGGNQPQHF.

CDR3 nucleotides: TGTGCCAGCAGGCGGACAGAAAAACTGTTTTTT. Its translation: CASRRTEKLFF. The rearrangement uses TRBV28 and TRBJ1-4; TRBD1 might be the D (5 bases). Trimming shortened V by 6 bases and J by 8 bases, and 7 bases separated the two germline ends. The germline CDR1 and CDR2 sequences are MDHEN and SYDVKM. This CDR3 is 11 amino acids long.

The CDR3 here is CASSVGGSSYEQYF. CDR3 coding DNA: TGTGCCAGCAGTGTAGGGGGAAGCTCCTACGAGCAGTACTTC. The chain carries TRBV6-1 and TRBJ2-7, with D perhaps matching TRBD1 (6 bases). Trimming took 4 bases from V and 0 from J, leaving 10 bases between them. The germline V gene has CDR1 MNHNS and CDR2 SASEGT. There are 14 residues in the CDR3.

This sequence joins TRBV6-1 and TRBJ1-2; D remains ambiguous. V dropped 6 bases and J dropped 4 bases, with 6 bases sitting between them. Germline CDR1 MNHNS, CDR2 SASEGT. This CDR3 region has 11 residues. CDR3 residues: CASSNSYGYTF. As DNA, the CDR3 is TGTGCCAGCAGCAACAGCTATGGCTACACCTTC.

J is TRBJ1-4 and V is TRBV2; tentatively, D is TRBD1 (5 bases). Deletions cut 4 bases from V and 4 bases from J, with 10 bases between. The CDR3 length is 14 residues. The germline V gene has CDR1 SNHLY and CDR2 FYNNEI. The CDR3 DNA reads TGTGCCAGCAGTGGGCAGGGCGGTAATGAAAAACTGTTTTTT. Protein product: CASSGQGGNEKLFF.

The chain combines TRBV4-2 with TRBJ1-5; D gene ambiguous. This CDR3 is built from 14 residues. CDR1 is LGHNA and CDR2 is YNFKEQ in the germline V gene. Trimming took off 2 bases at V and 0 bases at J, with 5 bases between the two ends. The CDR3 coding sequence is TGTGCCAGCAGCCAAACAAATAGCAATCAGCCCCAGCATTTT. It yields the protein CASSQTNSNQPQHF.

V is TRBV7-8 and J is TRBJ2-1; D perhaps matches TRBD2 (6 bases). Trimming pared 1 base from V and 3 bases from J, leaving 13 bases between. CDR1 and CDR2 (germline): SGHVS, FQNEAQ. The CDR3 is 16 amino acids. The CDR3 region is CASSLDLAGSYNEQFF. The CDR3 bases are TGTGCCAGCAGCTTAGATCTGGCGGGGAGCTACAATGAGCAGTTCTTC.

This chain uses TRBV30 with TRBJ2-1; 7 nucleotides agree with TRBD1. The J segment lost 5 bases and the V segment lost 3 bases, leaving 7 bases of the junction unmatched. The CDR3 length is 14 residues. Germline V CDR1 and CDR2: GTSNPN, SVGIG (reference sequence). The CDR3 is CAWRFGTANNEQFF. In nucleotides, the CDR3 is TGTGCCTGGAGATTCGGGACAGCCAACAATGAGCAGTTCTTC.

V is TRBV15 and J is TRBJ1-5; the D is unclear. The CDR3 length is 13 residues. The V gene's germline CDR1 is LNHNV and CDR2 YYDKDF (reference sequence). Trimming pared 4 bases from V and 5 bases from J, leaving 9 bases between. CDR3 amino acids: CATSIIRDQPQHF. The DNA for the CDR3 is TGTGCCACCAGCATAATTCGGGATCAGCCCCAGCATTTT. The complete variable domain, with remaining parts taken from reference TRBV15 and TRBJ1-5, reads DAMVIQNPRYQVTQFGKPVTLSCSQTLNHNVMYWYQQKSSQAPKLLFHYYDKDFNNEADTPDNFQSRRPNTSFCFLDIRSPGLGDTAMYLCATSIIRDQPQHFGDGTRLSIL.